This T cell receptor (beta chain) was recovered during a study of shared clonotypes between healthy human individuals. This clone showed up just once. What it recognizes is unknown. Regarding the study as a whole: Naive subsets generally had larger estimated richness than memory subsets.

The assay was immunoSEQ multiplex PCR, and TCRdb's table has in-frame clones only and misses some. Seen here are a few hundred thousand clones, roughly 84% observed once, and the top ten hold under 20%. The source is a man between 18 and 29 years old in good health. Sequencing was performed on memory CD8+ T cells sorted from blood. Subset defined: CD45RO+ cells pooled with CCR7-negative TemRA cells.

The CDR3 nucleotides read TGTGCCGGACAGGGAAAAACCTACGAGCAGTACTTC. Protein sequence: CAGQGKTYEQYF. V gene TRBV30 combines with J gene TRBJ2-7, with 8 positions matching TRBD1. Germline CDR1 is GTSNPN and CDR2 is SVGIG (reference sequence). The CDR3 extends over 12 amino acids. V lost 8 bases and J lost 2; bases outside the gene matches: 5.